Listed below are T cell receptor beta chains from one sample, sequenced in a study of OX40 agonist ivuxolimab in advanced cancers. The assay was immunoSEQ multiplex PCR, and TCRdb's table has in-frame clones only and misses some. This repertoire shows about 77,000 clones, roughly 88% found once; its top ten account for about 1.8%. Sequencing was performed on CD4+ or CD8+ T cells sorted from blood, taken in a trial of the OX40 agonist ivuxolimab. All receptors come from an adult with an advanced solid tumor such as melanoma, head and neck, liver or kidney cancer. CDR3s leave out the opening cysteine and the closing phenylalanine or tryptophan. A D gene is named only where the DNA matches it firmly.

ASSLARTGGYYGYT	TRBV7-8	TRBJ1-2	TRBD1
ASSPWEGGTYEQY	TRBV9	TRBJ2-7	TRBD2
ASSIGGRIGETQY	TRBV19	TRBJ2-5	-
ASSSILLAGGVEQF	TRBV11-3	TRBJ2-1	TRBD2
ASRGTGHNEQF	TRBV6-5	TRBJ2-1	TRBD1
ASSVRLNTEAF	TRBV2	TRBJ1-1	-
ASSMDRNYGYT	TRBV18	TRBJ1-2	-
ATKRSETDGYT	TRBV19	TRBJ1-2	-
ASTVDRDQPQH	TRBV19	TRBJ1-5	TRBD1
ASSFQGLNTEAF	TRBV11-3	TRBJ1-1	-
ASSESTGSGANVLT	TRBV10-2	TRBJ2-6	TRBD1
ASSLDGHPNTEAF	TRBV11-3	TRBJ1-1	-
SVEAGGQGPRHYEQY	TRBV29-1	TRBJ2-7	TRBD1
ASSRSTSGVETQY	TRBV5-1	TRBJ2-5	TRBD2
ASSLGAGTALREQY	TRBV28	TRBJ2-7	TRBD1
ASSPSPGQGPLRY	TRBV7-2	TRBJ2-7	TRBD1
ASSTAQGSYGYT	TRBV28	TRBJ1-2	-
SFREPGANVLT	TRBV29-1	TRBJ2-6	-
ASAPTTMMDTQY	TRBV6-5	TRBJ2-3	-
ASSLDSGGYGYT	TRBV5-1	TRBJ1-2	-
ASTGGNTIY	TRBV28	TRBJ1-3	-
ASGLWQYEQY	TRBV12-5	TRBJ2-7	-
ASSLSEEQF	TRBV18	TRBJ2-1	-
AAVTGPIGTEAF	TRBV28	TRBJ1-1	-
ASSRAALKPGELF	TRBV6-6	TRBJ2-2	-
ASSLENNEQF	TRBV5-1	TRBJ2-1	-
ASSHWGGTTLNEQF	TRBV4-1	TRBJ2-1	TRBD2
ASSSHMLGVNTEAF	TRBV21-1	TRBJ1-1	-
ASSLSWDHRPF	TRBV11-3	TRBJ2-1	-
ASSFVGDSSYEQY	TRBV7-2	TRBJ2-7	TRBD1
ASKNGGGHGYT	TRBV5-4	TRBJ1-2	-
ASSLLSPPSTDTQY	TRBV5-1	TRBJ2-3	-
ASSLAGDTEAF	TRBV5-1	TRBJ1-1	-
ASSLPRDPPQNTIY	TRBV7-8	TRBJ1-3	-
ATSREDSGSYEQY	TRBV15	-	-
ASSRDSNTEAF	TRBV10-2	TRBJ1-1	TRBD1
ASSSTGLNTEAF	TRBV11-3	TRBJ1-1	-
ASGRDSLAYEQY	TRBV12-5	TRBJ2-7	TRBD1
ASSLRQGGETQY	TRBV5-6	TRBJ2-5	-
ASGLGISGVTDTQY	TRBV12-5	TRBJ2-3	TRBD2
ASSPPWNEQF	TRBV27	TRBJ2-1	-
ASSPGTGRKTQY	TRBV18	TRBJ2-5	TRBD1
ASSLAGGNTEAF	TRBV11-2	TRBJ1-1	TRBD1
ASSSSEGTEAF	TRBV5-1	TRBJ1-1	-
ASSVDRAVQGETQY	TRBV9	TRBJ2-5	-
ASTLGDRGNQPQH	TRBV19	TRBJ1-5	TRBD1
ASSWGQGAQPQH	TRBV6-6	TRBJ1-5	TRBD1
ASSPHDRGLNTEAF	TRBV19	TRBJ1-1	TRBD1
ASSQPPGPLDQPQH	TRBV23-1	TRBJ1-5	-
ASGGGSSGANVLT	TRBV18	TRBJ2-6	-
ASRPAGTQGEQY	TRBV11-2	TRBJ2-7	-
ASRLGYEQY	TRBV6-6	TRBJ2-7	-
ASSGGQLNYGYT	TRBV9	TRBJ1-2	-
ASSAGSGLAFYNEQF	TRBV27	TRBJ2-1	TRBD2
ASSPVETQY	TRBV18	TRBJ2-5	-
ASSQVDYGYT	TRBV4-1	TRBJ1-2	-
ASSQLSGAGNEQF	TRBV16	TRBJ2-1	-
ASSLLQDQPQH	TRBV7-9	TRBJ1-5	-